These T cell receptor beta chains were read from a single sample in a study of T cells in Graves' hyperthyroidism and ophthalmopathy. Each CDR3 protein gets one entry after TCRdb re-called the multiplex PCR reads with MiXCR. The sample contains 250,000 to 300,000 distinct CDR3 sequences, approximately 19% of which appear only once. Sequencing was done on a sample of blood. These TCRs come from a man between 45 and 60 years old with Graves' ophthalmopathy. Both conserved end residues are part of each CDR3.

>TRBV28|TRBJ2-2
CASSLMAPSWEGTGELFF
>TRBV20-1|TRBJ2-7
CSASRTYEQYF
>TRBV18|TRBJ2-3
CASSSMTSGRTDTQYF
>TRBV6-1|TRBJ2-7
CASRPSGTGFSYEQYF
>TRBV10-3|TRBJ2-7
CAISETGDYEQYF
>TRBV29-1|TRBJ2-7
CSGATEIYEQYF
>TRBV3-1|TRBJ1-2
CASSFRSDGYTF
>TRBV28|TRBJ2-1
CASSFNPNEQFF
>TRBV5-1|TRBJ2-1
CASSLDAFNEQFF
>TRBV6-1|TRBJ2-7
CASSPLLGATTVYEQYF
>TRBV29-1|TRBJ2-1
CSARRGSDEQFF
>TRBV27|TRBJ1-5
CASSPWDRGGNQPQHF
>TRBV5-1|TRBJ2-2
CASSLAGSTNTGELFF
>TRBV10-3|TRBJ1-6
CAIRGDGSPLHF
>TRBV12-3/TRBV12-4|TRBJ2-1
CASSWREGLGEQFF
>TRBV6-1|TRBJ1-3
CASEKAGARNTIYF
>TRBV9|TRBJ2-3
CASSVGPTSGSSTDTQYF
>TRBV7-6|TRBJ1-1
CASSRPDRNTEAFF
>TRBV20-1|TRBJ2-3
CSASSSISTDTQYF
>TRBV5-1|TRBJ2-3
CASSLYGDQGDTQYF
>TRBV11-2|TRBJ2-7
CASSLAPGLPPDEQYF
>TRBV5-1|TRBJ2-7
CASRGSGTTGDEQYF